This TCR beta chain comes out of a study of PD-L1 blockade in urothelial cancer. Study-level information: Samples of blood were analyzed 3 weeks (second dose) and 6 weeks after treatment start.

Patients in the study were battling locally advanced or metastatic urothelial carcinoma. Here immunoSEQ multiplex PCR was the method, and the copy in TCRdb shows in-frame clones only, minus some. The repertoire has more than 75,000 clones, roughly nine tenths of them found once; the top ten carry over 8.5%. The receptor comes from a man aged 60 to 69 with urothelial cancer. Material: PBMCs, obtained around atezolizumab (anti-PD-L1) treatment.

DNA of the CDR3: TGTGCCAGCAGCCAAGATCTAAATTCACCCCTCCACTTT. Amino acids: CASSQDLNSPLHF. This sequence joins TRBV4-2 and TRBJ1-6, with no clear D. CDR3 length: 13 amino acids. Germline V gives CDR1 LGHNA, CDR2 YNFKEQ. The V end was cut by 0 bases, the J end by 7 bases, with 4 bases between.